These 27 T cell receptor beta chains originate from one sample sequenced in a study of lung T cells in sarcoidosis with Löfgren's syndrome (dated by TCRdb to about 2017). Sequencing was carried out with an Illumina MiSeq. TCRdb trimmed public reads at Q25 via fastp, called clones via MiXCR and kept in-frame beta chains. Entries are consolidated by CDR3 protein sequence, retaining the most common genes and DNA. Here the sample has 55,000 to 80,000 distinct CDR3 sequences; around 20% occur a single time. The leading ten clones occupy about 2.3% of the sample. Sequencing was performed on CD4+ T cells from PBMCs. The receptors stem from a human donor with sarcoidosis (Löfgren's syndrome or another form), or a control subject (not recorded which).

This clonotype was detected many times. This chain joins TRBV24-1 and TRBJ1-5; TRBD1 agrees at 7 bases. Germline loops: CDR1 KGHDR, CDR2 SFDVKD. There are 15 residues in the CDR3. Trimming took 3 bases from V and 3 from J; bases not matched to a gene: 4. CDR3 coding DNA: TGTGCCACCAGTGATACCGGGACAGACAATCAGCCCCAGCATTTT. Protein: CATSDTGTDNQPQHF.

Ten or more counts support this clonotype. The chain uses TRBV20-1 and TRBJ2-3; no reliable D call. The V end was cut by 3 bases, the J end by 1 base, with 5 bases between. This CDR3 is built from 12 residues. CDR1 is DFQATT, CDR2 SNEGSKA, per germline (reference sequence). CDR3: CSASHRTDTQYF. CDR3 nucleotide sequence: TGCAGTGCTAGTCACCGCACAGATACGCAGTATTTT.

As regards this clonotype: One end of the junction is discordant with germline, which a read error may explain. The V and J genes are TRBV7-9 and TRBJ2-1; perhaps TRBD2 as D (6 bases). CDR3 size: 14 residues. In germline, CDR1 is SEHNR, CDR2 FQNEAQ (reference sequence). The CDR3, as DNA: TGTGTCAGCAGCTTCGCGGGGACTTGGGATGAGCAGTTCTTC. This translates into CVSSFAGTWDEQFF.

The chain joins TRBV19 to TRBJ2-3, with 9 bases lining up with TRBD2. J gave up 5 bases and V 4 bases, and 13 bases lay outside the gene matches. The CDR3 loop spans 17 amino acids. Looked up from germline, CDR1 is LNHDA and CDR2 is SQIVND (reference sequence). The CDR3 loop reads CASSTAPGGGAEDTQYF. CDR3 in DNA: TGTGCCAGTAGTACCGCCCCTGGCGGGGGGGCAGAAGATACGCAGTATTTT.

Of note for this clonotype: Being one base from a much bigger clone, this may be a read error. This CDR3 is missing its conserved last phenylalanine or tryptophan, likely due to a read error. The rearrangement uses TRBV6-1 and TRBJ2-1, with 11 bases lining up with TRBD2. Germline V lookup: CDR1 MNHNS, CDR2 SASEGT. The CDR3 sequence is 15 residues long. V was pared by 4 bases and J by 2 bases, with 1 base of the junction left unmatched. The CDR3 here is CASSATSGTYNEQFS. In DNA, the CDR3 is TGTGCCAGCAGTGCGACTAGCGGGACCTACAATGAGCAGTTCTCC.

Worth noting for this clonotype: A much larger clone is a single base away; this may be a read error. This chain uses TRBV7-8 with TRBJ2-3; TRBD2 matches at 14 bases. The ends lost 1 base at V and 4 bases at J; junction bases unmatched: 4. Germline V CDR1 and CDR2: SGHVS, FQNEAQ. CDR3 length: 17 amino acids. The CDR3 nucleotides are TGTGCCAGCAGCTTAGTTGGACTAGCGGGGGGCGCAGATACGCAGTATTTT. Protein product: CASSLVGLAGGADTQYF. The variable domain in full, completed from reference TRBV7-8 and TRBJ2-3, reads GAGVSQSPRYKVAKRGQDVALRCDPISGHVSLFWYQQALGQGPEFLTYFQNEAQLDKSGLPSDRFFAERPEGSVSTLKIQRTQQEDSAVYLCASSLVGLAGGADTQYFGPGTRLTVL.

To note about this clonotype: One junction end disagrees with the germline gene, perhaps due to a read error. The CDR3 bases are TGTGCCGGCAGGGGCAGGGATAATTCACCCCTCCACTTT. Amino acid sequence: CAGRGRDNSPLHF. J is TRBJ1-6 and V is TRBV6-1; possibly TRBD1 for D (6 bases). Germline V CDR1 and CDR2: MNHNS, SASEGT. This CDR3 is built from 13 residues.

Points on this clonotype: This may be a read error: a much more frequent sequence differs by one nucleotide. V gene TRBV6-2 or TRBV6-3 combines with J gene TRBJ2-7, with D maybe TRBD2 (6 bases). CDR1 is MNHEY, CDR2 SVGEGT, per germline. The CDR3 spans 16 residues. V was cut by 0 bases and J by 2 bases, with 14 bases left in between. In DNA, the CDR3 is TGTGCCAGCAGTTACTCTTCTAGCGCGAACCCCTACGAGCAGTACTTC. Residues: CASSYSSSANPYEQYF.

This clonotype appeared a few times. The CDR3 reads CASSPRQGADTQYF. The CDR3 nucleotides read TGTGCCAGCAGCCCCCGACAGGGGGCAGATACGCAGTATTTT. This rearrangement joins TRBV3-1 to TRBJ2-3; 9 bases match TRBD1. After removal of 4 bases from V and 4 bases from J, the junction contained 3 bases not matched to a gene. Germline lookup yields CDR1 LGHDT and CDR2 YNNKEL (reference sequence). The CDR3 is 14 amino acids.

This clonotype has ten or more counts. The CDR3 here is CSARDLVAGGPKETQYF. The CDR3 DNA reads TGCAGTGCTAGAGATCTCGTAGCGGGAGGGCCTAAGGAGACCCAGTACTTC. This rearrangement joins TRBV20-1 to TRBJ2-5; TRBD2 matches at 11 bases. The CDR3 has 17 residues. The V gene's germline CDR1 is DFQATT and CDR2 SNEGSKA (reference sequence). Trimming at V came to 0 bases and at J to 5 bases, leaving 11 bases not matched to a gene.

The V and J genes are TRBV5-1 and TRBJ1-2; unclear D gene. Trimming pared 0 bases from V and 6 bases from J, leaving 15 bases between. CDR3 size: 15 residues. In germline, CDR1 is SGHRS, CDR2 YFSETQ. The CDR3 DNA follows: TGCGCCAGCAGCTTGGGTCGGCGGGGAATGGATGGCTACACCTTC. Protein sequence: CASSLGRRGMDGYTF.

This chain links TRBV2 with TRBJ2-5; D is perhaps TRBD1 or TRBD2 (5 bases each). The ends were cut back, 7 bases at V and 1 base at J, with 16 bases in the middle. The CDR3 loop spans 15 amino acids. Germline CDR1 reads SNHLY; CDR2 reads FYNNEI. The chain's CDR3 is CASIRLGVRQETQYF. The CDR3 nucleotides read TGTGCCAGCATCAGGTTGGGGGTCCGCCAAGAGACCCAGTACTTC.

This clonotype was counted a few times. In DNA, the CDR3 is TGTGCCACCCTGAGGCGACTCAACAGGGGGCGCGAAGATACGCAGTATTTT. Protein sequence: CATLRRLNRGREDTQYF. The chain is built from TRBV6-1 and TRBJ2-3; 9 nucleotides align to TRBD1. The CDR3 runs to 17 residues. Unmatched junction bases numbered 19, after V lost 10 bases and J lost 5 bases. Germline V gene sequence: CDR1 MNHNS, CDR2 SASEGT.

The chain combines TRBV11-2 with TRBJ1-1; D unclear. The CDR3 is 14 amino acids. The V and J ends lost 6 bases and 0 bases respectively, with 11 bases between them. Germline CDR1 reads SGHAT; CDR2 reads FQNNGV. The DNA of the CDR3 is TGTGCCAGCAGTAGAGACAAGATGAACACTGAAGCTTTCTTT. It specifies CASSRDKMNTEAFF.

In its sample, this clonotype was seen a few times. A much larger clone sits a single nucleotide away, making a read error possible. The chain joins TRBV6-2 or TRBV6-3 to TRBJ1-5; tentative D call: TRBD1 (6 bases). The CDR3 totals 15 residues. V was trimmed by 5 bases and J by 11 bases, leaving 22 bases between them. CDR1 and CDR2 (germline): MNHEY, SVGEGT. In DNA, the CDR3 is TGTGCCAGCAGTCCGTACCGACAGGATACGCAGTCCCAGCATTTT. This translates into CASSPYRQDTQSQHF.

This clonotype was seen a single time. The V and J genes are TRBV12-3 or TRBV12-4 and TRBJ2-7; no firm D call. The CDR3 spans 14 residues. V lost 5 bases to trimming and J lost 3 bases, with 14 bases between them. CDR3 loop: CASSPVGDYYEQYF. The CDR3 nucleotides read TGTGCCAGCAGTCCTGTGGGCGATTACTACGAGCAGTACTTC.

This clonotype has only a few counts. The chain employs TRBV20-1 and TRBJ2-4; D might be TRBD1 (5 bases). The CDR3 runs 13 residues. Germline CDR1 reads DFQATT; CDR2 reads SNEGSKA (reference sequence). V was clipped by 7 bases and J by 3 bases, with 13 bases between them. Written as DNA, the CDR3 is TGCAGTGTAACCACAGGCTACAAAAACATTCAGTACTTC. This encodes CSVTTGYKNIQYF.

The table lists this clonotype with many counts. V is TRBV6-2 or TRBV6-3 and J is TRBJ1-5; 9 nucleotides agree with TRBD1. The germline V gene encodes CDR1 MNHEY and CDR2 SVGEGT. V shed 10 bases, J shed 4 bases, and the junction held 8 bases outside the gene matches. CDR3 length equals 14 residues. CDR3 nucleotide sequence: TGTGCCAACGATCCGGGACAGGGAAATCAGCCCCAGCATTTT. It is translated as CANDPGQGNQPQHF.

A few counts support this clonotype. The chain recombines TRBV28 with TRBJ1-6, with D tentatively TRBD1 (5 bases). Germline V gene sequence: CDR1 MDHEN, CDR2 SYDVKM. The length of the CDR3 is 12 residues. V lost 5 bases to trimming and J lost 10 bases, with 9 bases between them. The CDR3 loop is CASSAGKSPLHF. CDR3 DNA: TGTGCCAGCAGTGCAGGGAAGTCACCCCTCCACTTT.

This clonotype appeared many times. V usage is TRBV12-5 and J usage is TRBJ1-1; tentative D call: TRBD1 (6 bases). The CDR3 consists of 15 residues. Trimming stripped 4 bases from V and 4 bases from J, with 16 bases between. Germline V gene data show CDR1 as LGHNT and CDR2 as FRNRAP. This CDR3 reads CASGSSQGGTTEAFF. CDR3 DNA sequence: TGTGCTAGTGGTTCTTCACAGGGCGGGACCACTGAAGCTTTCTTT.

This clonotype has a handful of counts. The chain carries TRBV7-9 and TRBJ1-2; perhaps TRBD1 as D (5 bases). Per germline, CDR1 SEHNR and CDR2 FQNEAQ (reference sequence). Trimming pared 9 bases from V and 3 bases from J, leaving 11 bases between. The CDR3 covers 12 residues. CDR3 DNA: TGTGCCAGTTGGGGCGTTTACTATGGCTACACCTTC. Amino acid sequence: CASWGVYYGYTF.

This sequence joins TRBV7-3 and TRBJ2-5, with TRBD1 identical over 11 bases. Germline V CDR1 and CDR2: SGHTA, FQGTGA. The trim removed 0 bases at V and 3 bases at J, leaving 12 bases unmatched. There are 19 residues in the CDR3. In DNA form, the CDR3 reads TGTGCCAGCAGCTTAACGCCGGCGGGACAGGGGGGAGGAAAAGAGACCCAGTACTTC. Amino acids: CASSLTPAGQGGGKETQYF.

The sample holds many counts of this clonotype. The chain couples TRBV28 to TRBJ2-1; the D gene is possibly TRBD1 (5 bases). The ends were cut back, 6 bases at V and 0 bases at J, with 12 bases in the middle. The CDR3 is 15 amino acids. Germline CDR1 and CDR2: MDHEN and SYDVKM. The DNA for the CDR3 is TGTGCCAGCAGCCGACAGTCCAGCTCCTACAATGAGCAGTTCTTC. Residues: CASSRQSSSYNEQFF. Complete variable domain (other parts from reference TRBV28 and TRBJ2-1): DVKVTQSSRYLVKRTGEKVFLECVQDMDHENMFWYRQDPGLGLRLIYFSYDVKMKEKGDIPEGYSVSREKKERFSLILESASTNQTSMYLCASSRQSSSYNEQFFGPGTRLTVL.

This clonotype was seen many times. Here the CDR3 reads CASSHAGVKSARDQTQYF. DNA of the CDR3: TGTGCCAGCTCACACGCAGGGGTTAAGTCAGCAAGAGATCAGACCCAGTACTTC. The rearrangement links TRBV18 to TRBJ2-5, with a weak D call TRBD1 (6 bases). Germline V gives CDR1 KGHSH, CDR2 LQKENI. With 4 bases removed from V and 6 bases from J, the gap between germline ends came to 27 bases. The CDR3 has 18 amino acids. Variable domain in full (rest from reference TRBV18 and TRBJ2-5): NAGVMQNPRHLVRRRGQEARLRCSPMKGHSHVYWYRQLPEEGLKFMVYLQKENIIDESGMPKERFSAEFPKEGPSILRIQQVVRGDSAAYFCASSHAGVKSARDQTQYFGPGTRLLVL.

This clonotype was counted a few times. This may come from a read error, since a much larger clone is one base off. The CDR3 DNA follows: TGTGCCAGCAGTTTAGGCGGGGGGCCTAGGACCGGGGAGCTGTTTTTT. Translating it yields CASSLGGGPRTGELFF. V usage is TRBV27 and J usage is TRBJ2-2; 8 bases agree with TRBD2. The V gene end was trimmed by 2 bases and the J gene end by 5 bases; junction bases not matched to a gene: 7. Germline V gives CDR1 MNHEY, CDR2 SMNVEV (reference sequence). This CDR3 has 16 amino acids.

This clonotype was seen repeatedly, ten times or more. The rearrangement uses TRBV20-1 and TRBJ2-7; D is undetermined. V was trimmed by 5 bases and J by 2 bases, leaving 7 bases between them. Germline CDR1 reads DFQATT; CDR2 reads SNEGSKA (reference sequence). The length of the CDR3 is 11 residues. In DNA, the CDR3 is TGCAGTGCTCTACGAGCCTACGAGCAGTACTTC. It encodes CSALRAYEQYF.

This clonotype was seen a handful of times. The chain links TRBV29-1 to TRBJ2-7, with a tentative D call TRBD1 (5 bases). V gave up 0 bases and J gave up 1 base, with 10 bases separating them. The CDR3 is 14 residues long. Per germline, CDR1 SQVTM and CDR2 ANQGSEA. The CDR3 protein is CSVEDTRQSYEQYF. DNA for the CDR3: TGCAGCGTTGAAGATACTCGACAGTCCTACGAGCAGTACTTC.